This TCR beta chain derives from a study of memory CD4+ T cells and cytomegalovirus serostatus. This clone was seen more than once but under ten times. Its cognate antigen is unknown. This CDR3 has 15 amino acids. Per the germline V gene, CDR1 is MDHEN and CDR2 is SYDVKM. V was clipped by 6 bases and J by 9 bases; unmatched bases: 16. Single viable CD3+CD4+CD8-CD45RO+ cells were sorted as the memory CD4+ T cells. Serostatus was set by detecting CMV pp150, pp28, p38, p52 IgG. Sequenced by immunoSEQ multiplex PCR; TCRdb stores in-frame clones only, minus some. The top ten clones hold approximately 0.55% of a sample with 50,000 or so clones, over 75% of them seen once. Study-level points and caveats: About 40% of the roughly 160 known CMV-associated TCRbeta sequences appeared in CD4+ memory.

Sequencing was done on a sample of memory CD4+ T cells from blood. The rearrangement links TRBV28 to TRBJ2-7, with TRBD1 matching over 8 bases. The source is an adult in good health and CMV-seronegative. In DNA, the CDR3 is TGTGCCAGCAGCTATACCGGGACAGGCCTTAGGGCGCAGTACTTC. Its translation is CASSYTGTGLRAQYF. The whole variable domain, filled in from reference TRBV28 and TRBJ2-7, reads DVKVTQSSRYLVKRTGEKVFLECVQDMDHENMFWYRQDPGLGLRLIYFSYDVKMKEKGDIPEGYSVSREKKERFSLILESASTNQTSMYLCASSYTGTGLRAQYFGPGTRLTVT.